A single sample is the source of the 11 T cell receptor beta chains below, sequenced in a study of T cell responses to AZD1222 COVID-19 vaccine. Method: immunoSEQ multiplex PCR; TCRdb's copy keeps in-frame clones and lacks some. Of fewer than 90,000 clones detected, roughly 90% appear once; the ten largest clones hold more than 5%. Source: peripheral blood, taken 28 days after the second AZD1222 dose. The receptors were gathered from an adult who received the AZD1222 COVID-19 vaccine.

The rearrangement uses TRBV6-2 or TRBV6-3 and TRBJ1-2; TRBD1 aligns across 7 bases. Germline V lookup: CDR1 MNHEY, CDR2 SVGEGT. J gave up 0 bases and V 5 bases, and 6 bases lay outside the gene matches. The CDR3 is 15 residues long. In DNA, the CDR3 is TGTGCCAGCAGTGACCGGGACAGAGCTAACTATGGCTACACCTTC. Its translation is CASSDRDRANYGYTF.

The V and J genes are TRBV6-1 and TRBJ1-6; perhaps TRBD1 as D (6 bases). Germline CDR1 reads MNHNS; CDR2 reads SASEGT. CDR3 length equals 14 residues. V was pared by 8 bases and J by 4 bases, with 12 bases between. In DNA, the CDR3 is TGTGCCAGCGTATTAGGGGGTTATAATTCACCCCTCCACTTT. Translation: CASVLGGYNSPLHF.

The CDR3 DNA reads TGTGCCAGCAGCTCCGTCGGGGGGCTCGGAAACACCATATATTTT. This encodes CASSSVGGLGNTIYF. The rearrangement links TRBV5-4 to TRBJ1-3, with D possibly TRBD1 on 6 matching bases. The CDR3 is made up of 15 amino acids. From germline, CDR1 is SGHNT and CDR2 YYREEE (reference sequence). The V and J ends lost 3 bases and 4 bases respectively, with 14 bases between them.

This chain links TRBV19 with TRBJ2-5; 8 bases are a match to TRBD2. The CDR3 totals 15 residues. Trimming took 1 base from V and 2 from J; bases not matched to a gene: 3. CDR1 and CDR2 (germline): LNHDA, SQIVND (reference sequence). CDR3 DNA: TGTGCCAGTAGTATAGGTAGCGGGATGCAAGAGACCCAGTACTTC. Protein: CASSIGSGMQETQYF.

The chain has TRBV3-1 (or the pseudogene TRBV3-2) and TRBJ1-6; D possibly corresponds to TRBD1 (6 bases). The CDR3 runs to 16 residues. Per the germline V gene, CDR1 is LGHDT and CDR2 is YNNKEL (reference sequence). Trimming removed 1 base from V and 10 bases from J, with 17 bases in between. The CDR3 DNA follows: TGTGCCAGCAGCCAAGCATCAGGGGCTTTGGGCTCACCCCTCCACTTT. It specifies CASSQASGALGSPLHF.

The J gene is TRBJ1-5, the V gene TRBV6-2 or TRBV6-3; D is ambiguous. Trimming removed 2 bases at V and 0 bases at J, with 14 bases between. CDR3 length: 17 residues. Germline CDR1 is MNHEY and CDR2 is SVGEGT. In nucleotides, the CDR3 is TGTGCCAGCAGTTACGCAGGACCACCGTATAGCAATCAGCCCCAGCATTTT. This gives the protein CASSYAGPPYSNQPQHF.

The gene calls are TRBV28 and TRBJ1-3; 8 bases agree with TRBD1. Germline CDR1 is MDHEN and CDR2 is SYDVKM. The CDR3 is 17 amino acids. V shed 8 bases and J 0 bases; nucleotides not matched to a gene: 12. CDR3 sequence reads: CASRLTGAQSSGNTIYF. Here the CDR3 DNA reads TGTGCCAGCCGCCTGACAGGGGCACAGAGCTCTGGAAACACCATATATTTT.

The chain joins TRBV7-6 to TRBJ1-1, with 12 bases aligning to TRBD1. Germline CDR1 and CDR2: SGHVS and FNYEAQ. The CDR3 extends over 19 amino acids. V lost 4 bases, J lost 5 bases, and 17 bases stayed unmatched. The CDR3 here is CASSSPPGQGASLGTEAFF. In nucleotides, the CDR3 is TGTGCCAGCAGCTCGCCCCCGGGACAGGGGGCTTCACTGGGGACTGAAGCTTTCTTT.

The rearrangement uses TRBV4-3 and TRBJ1-1; D is ambiguous. From germline, CDR1 is LGHNA and CDR2 YSLEER. CDR3 length: 15 residues. Trimming took off 1 base at V and 5 bases at J, with 14 bases between the two ends. CDR3 nucleotides: TGCGCCAGCAGCCAAGCCAAGGCTCCCTGGACTGAAGCTTTCTTT. It specifies CASSQAKAPWTEAFF.

V usage is TRBV10-3 and J usage is TRBJ1-4, with TRBD1 as a possible D gene (6 bases). This CDR3 is 15 amino acids long. CDR1 ENHRY and CDR2 SYGVKD come from the germline V gene. V was cut by 0 bases and J by 4 bases, with 9 bases left in between. The chain's CDR3 is CAISESQGFNEKLFF. The CDR3 region has the DNA TGTGCCATCAGTGAGTCCCAGGGGTTTAATGAAAAACTGTTTTTT.

V usage is TRBV28 and J usage is TRBJ1-5, with 9 bases aligning to TRBD1. CDR1 and CDR2 from the germline V gene are MDHEN and SYDVKM. Trimming cost V 9 bases and J 2 bases; bases outside gene matches: 17. The CDR3 runs 18 residues. The DNA of the CDR3 is TGTGCCAGTTGCTTTGGGACAGGGTTTTCGCGAGGCAATCAGCCCCAGCATTTT. It yields the protein CASCFGTGFSRGNQPQHF.